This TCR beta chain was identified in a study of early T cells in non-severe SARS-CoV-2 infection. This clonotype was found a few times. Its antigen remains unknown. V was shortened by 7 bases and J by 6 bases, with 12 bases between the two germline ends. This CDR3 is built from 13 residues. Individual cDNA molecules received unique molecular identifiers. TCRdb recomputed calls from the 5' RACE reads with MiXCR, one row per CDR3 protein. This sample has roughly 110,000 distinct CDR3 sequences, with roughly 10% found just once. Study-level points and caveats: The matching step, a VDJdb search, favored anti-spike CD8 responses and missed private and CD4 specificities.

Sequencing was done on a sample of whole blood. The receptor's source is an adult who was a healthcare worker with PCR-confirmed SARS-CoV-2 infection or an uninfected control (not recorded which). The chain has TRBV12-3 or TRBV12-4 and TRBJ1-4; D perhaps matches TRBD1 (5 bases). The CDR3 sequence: CASKDAGHEKLFF. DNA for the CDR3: TGTGCCAGCAAGGACGCGGGGCATGAAAAACTGTTTTTT.